These T cell receptor beta chains were read from a single sample in a study of T-cell memory formation after mild COVID-19. TCRdb itself ran the 5' RACE reads through MiXCR, one entry per CDR3 protein. The repertoire has 140,000 to 150,000 distinct CDR3 sequences, 15% to 20% of them found once; the top ten carry 2% to 2.5%. The source material was PBMCs or a T cell subset sorted from them (not recorded which). Receptors were obtained from an adult woman who had mild COVID-19 (a few samples of this study predate the infection). Cell type and time point are not known. Each CDR3 is given with its conserved first and last residue. The D gene is left open where the match is weak. Clone size is given for some rows only: seen once, a few or many times, or a class if the clone is expanded.

>TRBJ2-5|.|TRBV12-3/TRBV12-4|.
TGTGCCAGCAGTTTCATAGCGTGGGGTCACGAGACCCAGTACTTC
CASSFIAWGHETQYF
>TRBJ1-5|.|TRBV6-2/TRBV6-3|.
TGTGCCAGCAGTCGAACCACTTCGCCCCAGCATTTT
CASSRTTSPQHF
>TRBJ2-1|few|TRBV4-1|TRBD2
TGCGCCAGCAGCCAAGATCGTAGCGGGGGGGCGCCGGGAGAGCAGTTCTTC
CASSQDRSGGAPGEQFF
>TRBJ2-2|few|TRBV5-1|.
TGCGCCAGCAGCTTGGTTATTTCGGGGACCGGGGAGCTGTTTTTT
CASSLVISGTGELFF
>TRBJ2-5|many|TRBV12-3/TRBV12-4|.
TGTGCCAGCAGTTTGCTGCGGGAGACCCAGTACTTC
CASSLLRETQYF
>TRBJ1-1|.|TRBV4-1|TRBD1
TGCGCCAGCAGCCAGGGGACAGGGAGATACACTGAAGCTTTCTTT
CASSQGTGRYTEAFF
>TRBJ2-7|.|TRBV28|TRBD1
TGTGCCAGCAGTTTGTCACAGGGGGCCTACGAGCAGTACTTC
CASSLSQGAYEQYF
>TRBJ2-5|many|TRBV27|.
TGTGCCAGCAGTTTGCGGCAGCAAGAGACCCAGTACTTC
CASSLRQQETQYF
>TRBJ1-2|.|TRBV6-2/TRBV6-3|.
TGTGCCAGCAGTTACTCAGGACGACGTTCTAGTGGCTACACCTTC
CASSYSGRRSSGYTF
>TRBJ2-3|.|TRBV7-7|.
TGTGCCAGCAGCTTATCAGGGATGGGCACAGATACGCAGTATTTT
CASSLSGMGTDTQYF
>TRBJ2-5|few|TRBV4-2|TRBD2
TGTGCCAGCAGCCAAGAGCGGGGGGTGTACCAAGAGACCCAGTACTTC
CASSQERGVYQETQYF
>TRBJ2-1|few|TRBV9|.
TGTGCCAGCAGCGTAGGGGTGAATGAGCAGTTCTTC
CASSVGVNEQFF
>TRBJ2-3|few|TRBV12-3/TRBV12-4|TRBD1
TGTGCCAGCAGTCCAGGGACAGGGCTCACAGATACGCAGTATTTT
CASSPGTGLTDTQYF
>TRBJ1-3|.|TRBV2|TRBD1
TGTGCCAGCAGCGGACAGGAGAGACTCGGAAACACCATATATTTT
CASSGQERLGNTIYF
>TRBJ2-4|.|TRBV18|.
TGTGCCAGCTCACCTCTCCGGGACTTAGCCAAAAACATTCAGTACTTC
CASSPLRDLAKNIQYF
>TRBJ1-5|.|TRBV6-4|.
TGTGCCAGCAGTGGGAGTCCCGGCCAGCCCCAGCATTTT
CASSGSPGQPQHF
>TRBJ2-3|.|TRBV20-1|TRBD1
TGCAGTGCGGGAGGGACAGGGGGCTTTGTAGATACGCAGTATTTT
CSAGGTGGFVDTQYF